A single sample gave rise to the 19 T cell receptor beta chains below, sequenced in a study of blood T cell repertoires in COVID-19 (dated by TCRdb to the early 2020s). The library relied on the immunoSEQ multiplex PCR assay. Drawn from immuneACCESS, this table holds only the in-frame rearrangements with V and J called that TCRdb kept. Clones are partly lost; checked studies trace under half to an unresolved V gene and leave the rest unexplained. This sample lists fewer than 150,000 clones; more than 75% were detected once. The ten largest clones add up to less than 3.5% of the sample. The sample consisted of peripheral blood. Source of these receptors: a man aged 40-49 years with acute or convalescent COVID-19.

This clone was picked up one time. The chain has TRBV10-3 and TRBJ2-3; tentative D call: TRBD1 (6 bases). This CDR3 is built from 15 residues. The ends were cut back, 5 bases at V and 3 bases at J, with 15 bases in the middle. Germline CDR1 and CDR2: ENHRY and SYGVKD. The CDR3 nucleotides read TGTGCCATCAGTCGGGACAATCGGGTTACAGATACGCAGTATTTT. It specifies CAISRDNRVTDTQYF.

This chain joins TRBV27 and TRBJ2-5, with D possibly TRBD2 on 6 matching bases. The germline V gene encodes CDR1 MNHEY and CDR2 SMNVEV (reference sequence). Trimming removed 5 bases at V and 2 bases at J, with 21 bases between. The CDR3 length is 17 residues. CDR3: CASSPTYLARGQETQYF. In nucleotides, the CDR3 is TGTGCCAGCAGTCCGACCTATCTAGCGAGAGGACAAGAGACCCAGTACTTC.

In this sample, this clone turned up a few times. The chain links TRBV7-9 to TRBJ2-3, with 9 bases aligning to TRBD2. The CDR3 runs to 18 residues. V was clipped by 6 bases and J by 2 bases; unmatched bases: 15. Germline V CDR1 and CDR2: SEHNR, FQNEAQ (reference sequence). This CDR3 is CASSRKTSGGHSTDTQYF. As DNA, the CDR3 is TGTGCCAGCAGTCGAAAAACCAGCGGGGGGCATTCCACAGATACGCAGTATTTT.

The genes are TRBV5-1 and TRBJ2-2, with 7 bases lining up with TRBD1. CDR1 is SGHRS and CDR2 is YFSETQ in the germline V gene. The CDR3 has 17 amino acids. With V trimmed by 1 base and J by 7 bases, 13 bases remained unmatched. The CDR3 reads CASSLIDRAPYGGELFF. In DNA form, the CDR3 reads TGCGCCAGCAGCTTGATCGACAGGGCCCCCTACGGCGGGGAGCTGTTTTTT. Using reference TRBV5-1 and TRBJ2-2 for the parts outside the CDR3, the full variable domain is KAGVTQTPRYLIKTRGQQVTLSCSPISGHRSVSWYQQTPGQGLQFLFEYFSETQRNKGNFPGRFSGRQFSNSRSEMNVSTLELGDSALYLCASSLIDRAPYGGELFFGEGSRLTVL.

The chain has TRBV4-1 and TRBJ1-2; D remains ambiguous. CDR1 and CDR2 from the germline V gene are MGHRA and YSYEKL. Trimming took off 0 bases at V and 0 bases at J, with 8 bases between the two ends. CDR3 length: 15 residues. CDR3 DNA sequence: TGCGCCAGCAGCCAAGAGGCGACACCTAACTATGGCTACACCTTC. It is translated as CASSQEATPNYGYTF.

The gene calls are TRBV10-3 and TRBJ2-3, with D tentatively TRBD2 (6 bases). V was trimmed by 8 bases and J by 2 bases, leaving 11 bases between them. CDR3 length equals 13 residues. CDR1 and CDR2 from the germline V gene are ENHRY and SYGVKD. CDR3 sequence (DNA): TGTGCCATCGGGGGAGGATTCACAGATACGCAGTATTTT. Protein: CAIGGGFTDTQYF.

This rearrangement joins TRBV30 to TRBJ2-1; 11 positions agree with TRBD2. The CDR3 is made up of 16 amino acids. Per germline, CDR1 GTSNPN and CDR2 SVGIG (reference sequence). The V and J ends lost 3 bases and 7 bases, in that order; junction bases with no gene match: 11. The CDR3 DNA reads as TGTGCCTGGAGCGAAATACTAGCGGGGGTCGTTAATGAGCAGTTCTTC. Protein product: CAWSEILAGVVNEQFF.

The genes are TRBV19 and TRBJ2-3; TRBD1 aligns across 8 bases. Germline CDR1 and CDR2: LNHDA and SQIVND (reference sequence). V was clipped by 6 bases and J by 12 bases; unmatched bases: 8. The CDR3 runs to 12 residues. This CDR3 reads CASRGTGPTQYF. The CDR3 nucleotides are TGTGCCAGTAGGGGGACAGGACCCACCCAGTATTTT.

The genes are TRBV28 and TRBJ2-5; tentatively, D is TRBD2 (5 bases). Germline CDR1 is MDHEN and CDR2 is SYDVKM. The V gene lost 4 bases and the J gene lost 5 bases, with 8 bases spanning the gap. CDR3 length equals 12 residues. CDR3 loop: CASSSGWETQYF. In nucleotides, the CDR3 is TGTGCCAGCAGTTCGGGATGGGAGACCCAGTACTTC. The full variable domain, its missing parts supplied by reference TRBV28 and TRBJ2-5, is DVKVTQSSRYLVKRTGEKVFLECVQDMDHENMFWYRQDPGLGLRLIYFSYDVKMKEKGDIPEGYSVSREKKERFSLILESASTNQTSMYLCASSSGWETQYFGPGTRLLVL.

The chain joins TRBV6-5 to TRBJ2-5, with a tentative D call TRBD1 (6 bases). The CDR3 loop spans 16 amino acids. Trimming stripped 2 bases from V and 1 base from J, with 14 bases between. Germline CDR1 reads MNHEY; CDR2 reads SVGAGI. CDR3 sequence: CASSYLHDRPQETQYF. The CDR3 DNA is TGTGCCAGCAGTTACCTCCATGACAGGCCCCAAGAGACCCAGTACTTC.

This sequence joins TRBV7-8 and TRBJ1-6, with no clear D. There are 13 residues in the CDR3. V lost 1 base to trimming and J lost 8 bases, with 6 bases between them. Germline values: CDR1 SGHVS, CDR2 FQNEAQ. The CDR3 region is CASSLDRDSPLHF. CDR3 bases: TGTGCCAGCAGCTTAGATCGGGATTCACCCCTCCACTTT.

This sequence joins TRBV5-6 and TRBJ2-5; 11 nucleotides agree with TRBD2. Trimming at V came to 2 bases and at J to 10 bases, leaving 19 bases not matched to a gene. The CDR3 spans 18 residues. Germline V gives CDR1 SGHDT, CDR2 YYEEEE. The CDR3 DNA reads as TGTGCCAGCAGCTTTCCGACTACGATCCTAGCGGGGGGCCGGGACCAGTACTTC. It specifies CASSFPTTILAGGRDQYF.

This clone appeared a single time. The chain is built from TRBV7-2 and TRBJ2-1; 7 bases fit TRBD2. CDR3 length equals 19 residues. Germline V gene lookup returns CDR1 SGHTA and CDR2 FQGNSA. Trimming cost V 5 bases and J 0 bases; bases outside gene matches: 16. CDR3 sequence reads: CASSARGVLGGSSYNEQFF. The CDR3 nucleotides read TGTGCCAGCAGCGCACGTGGCGTTCTCGGGGGGAGCTCCTACAATGAGCAGTTCTTC.

In its sample, this clone was seen once. The chain uses TRBV19 and TRBJ2-1; possible D gene TRBD2, 6 bases. Germline loops: CDR1 LNHDA, CDR2 SQIVND (reference sequence). The CDR3 is 17 residues long. V was trimmed by 3 bases and J by 4 bases, leaving 19 bases between them. The CDR3 sequence: CASSIALAGKVYNEQFF. CDR3 sequence (DNA): TGTGCCAGTAGTATCGCGTTGGCGGGGAAAGTTTACAATGAGCAGTTCTTC.

The genes are TRBV25-1 and TRBJ2-3; 9 nucleotides agree with TRBD1. V lost 6 bases, J lost 7 bases, and 5 bases stayed unmatched. The CDR3 is made up of 13 amino acids. Germline V lookup: CDR1 MGHDK, CDR2 SYGVNS. CDR3: CASRTGGSNTQYF. The CDR3 region has the DNA TGTGCCAGCAGGACAGGGGGGTCAAATACGCAGTATTTT.

This chain connects TRBV5-8 to TRBJ2-1; D gene ambiguous. CDR1 SGHTS and CDR2 YDEGEE come from the germline V gene. The ends were cut back, 3 bases at V and 9 bases at J, with 10 bases in the middle. The CDR3 has 12 amino acids. The CDR3: CASSSLEIEQFF. The DNA for the CDR3 is TGTGCCAGCAGCTCGCTAGAAATTGAGCAGTTCTTC.

This chain links TRBV7-3 with TRBJ2-5; 7 bases fit TRBD1. This CDR3 has 13 residues. Germline CDR1 SGHTA, CDR2 FQGTGA. V lost 5 bases and J lost 5; bases outside the gene matches: 5. CDR3 sequence reads: CASSPTGSETQYF. The CDR3 coding sequence is TGTGCCAGCAGCCCGACAGGGTCGGAGACCCAGTACTTC.

This clone was observed a few times. The rearrangement links TRBV5-1 to TRBJ2-7; TRBD1 matches 9 bases. Germline loops: CDR1 SGHRS, CDR2 YFSETQ. V lost 4 bases and J lost 5; bases outside the gene matches: 10. This CDR3 region has 15 residues. The CDR3 region is CASSPYGDREDEQYF. In nucleotides, the CDR3 is TGCGCCAGCAGCCCGTATGGGGACAGGGAGGACGAGCAGTACTTC.

The chain carries TRBV7-9 and TRBJ1-2, with D tentatively TRBD1 (5 bases). Trimming left V 4 bases short and J 5 bases short, with 11 bases between. Germline CDR1 is SEHNR and CDR2 is FQNEAQ (reference sequence). The CDR3 covers 13 residues. The DNA for the CDR3 is TGTGCCAGCAGCTCGGACATCTCGTATGGCTACACCTTC. Its protein is CASSSDISYGYTF.